The rows below give T cell receptor beta chains drawn from one sample of a study of T cell responses to AZD1222 COVID-19 vaccine. Only in-frame clones appear in the TCRdb table, and some are missing; sequencing was by immunoSEQ multiplex PCR. The table has tens of thousands of clones, approximately 91% seen once. The specimen comprised peripheral blood, sampled on day 0 of AZD1222 vaccination. All receptors derive from an adult in good health. The CDR3 runs from the conserved cysteine through the conserved F or W. A D gene is named only where the DNA matches it firmly. Rows give clone size only sometimes, using once, few, many, or a class for an expanded clone.

- | - | TRBJ1-1 | TRBV6-4 | CASSDSGDTEAFF | TGTGCCAGCAGTGACTCGGGAGACACTGAAGCTTTCTTT
- | few | TRBJ2-7 | TRBV19 | CASSLSPQGTYEQYF | TGTGCCAGTAGTCTCTCCCCGCAGGGCACCTACGAGCAGTACTTC
- | - | TRBJ2-1 | TRBV11-3 | CASSFAREIGYNEQFF | TGTGCCAGCAGCTTCGCCCGGGAAATTGGCTACAATGAGCAGTTCTTC
- | - | TRBJ2-7 | TRBV28 | CASSLYPLNGYEQYF | TGTGCCAGCAGTTTATATCCCCTGAATGGCTACGAGCAGTACTTC
- | few | TRBJ2-1 | TRBV28 | CASSGASYNEQFF | TGTGCCAGCAGCGGGGCCTCCTACAATGAGCAGTTCTTC
TRBD2 | - | TRBJ2-5 | TRBV7-6 | CATFDSGRKLEETQYF | TGTGCCACTTTTGATAGCGGGAGGAAATTGGAAGAGACCCAGTACTTC
- | - | TRBJ2-5 | TRBV9 | CASSNRIGVETQYF | TGTGCCAGCAGCAACAGAATAGGGGTGGAGACCCAGTACTTC
TRBD1 | - | TRBJ1-2 | TRBV15 | CATNPDRGRRGYTF | TGTGCCACCAATCCGGACAGGGGACGGAGGGGCTACACCTTC
- | - | TRBJ1-2 | TRBV15 | CATSRGGFDGYTF | TGTGCCACCAGCAGAGGGGGTTTCGACGGCTACACCTTC
- | - | TRBJ2-5 | TRBV27 | CASSYRVRETQYF | TGTGCCAGCAGTTACAGGGTACGGGAGACCCAGTACTTC
- | - | TRBJ2-7 | TRBV9 | CASSTNGYEQYF | TGTGCCAGCAGCACGAACGGCTACGAGCAGTACTTC
TRBD2 | - | TRBJ2-7 | TRBV6-2/TRBV6-3 | CASSYGTNLLEQYF | TGTGCCAGCAGTTACGGGACTAACCTTTTAGAGCAGTACTTC
TRBD2 | - | TRBJ2-5 | TRBV7-9 | CASSSLVAGGTVLQETQYF | TGTGCCAGCAGCTCACTGGTAGCGGGAGGGACGGTTTTACAAGAGACCCAGTACTTC
- | few | TRBJ1-2 | TRBV28 | CASSLDNNYGYTF | TGTGCCAGCAGTTTAGACAATAACTATGGCTACACCTTC
- | - | TRBJ1-1 | TRBV4-3 | CASSQEVNTEAFF | TGCGCCAGCAGCCAAGAGGTGAACACTGAAGCTTTCTTT
- | - | TRBJ2-5 | TRBV10-1 | CASSEDQKETQYF | TGCGCCAGCAGTGAGGACCAGAAAGAGACCCAGTACTTC
- | - | TRBJ2-1 | TRBV5-1 | CASRLGAPYNEQFF | TGCGCCAGCCGCCTGGGAGCCCCCTACAATGAGCAGTTCTTC
TRBD2 | - | TRBJ2-1 | TRBV19 | CASRNPTSGYSYNEQFF | TGTGCCAGTAGAAACCCAACTAGCGGGTATTCCTACAATGAGCAGTTCTTC
TRBD1 | - | TRBJ1-6 | TRBV5-6 | CASSLLSGTETTPLHF | TGTGCCAGCAGCCTACTATCCGGGACAGAGACAACACCCCTCCACTTT
TRBD1 | few | TRBJ1-2 | TRBV6-5 | CASSYSRDRGSGGYTF | TGTGCCAGCAGTTACTCGCGGGACAGGGGTTCGGGAGGCTACACCTTC